The 26 T cell receptor beta chains below all came from one sample that was sequenced in a study of T-cell memory formation after mild COVID-19. From the 5' RACE reads, TCRdb called clonotypes with MiXCR, one entry per CDR3 protein. Of about 340,000 distinct CDR3 sequences in the sample, about 15% are singletons; the top ten hold 22%. Sample: PBMCs or a T cell subset sorted from them (not recorded which). These receptor sequences come from a man younger than 35 who had mild COVID-19 (a few samples of this study predate the infection). Cell type and time point are not known.

J is TRBJ1-2 and V is TRBV4-1; 11 bases line up with TRBD1. CDR1 and CDR2 (germline): MGHRA, YSYEKL. CDR3 size: 17 residues. With V trimmed by 4 bases and J by 5 bases, 12 bases remained unmatched. The CDR3 DNA sequence: TGCGCCAGCAGCCGAACAATCCGGGACAGGGGGGAATATGGCTACACCTTC. It codes for CASSRTIRDRGEYGYTF.

The chain joins TRBV12-3 or TRBV12-4 to TRBJ2-3; 8 nucleotides agree with TRBD2. The CDR3 covers 17 residues. V gave up 7 bases and J gave up 5 bases; unmatched junction bases: 17. The CDR3: CASKGLVVAGGLDTQYF. DNA of the CDR3: TGTGCCAGCAAGGGCCTCGTTGTGGCGGGGGGTTTAGATACGCAGTATTTT.

The chain carries TRBV20-1 and TRBJ2-3, with TRBD1 matching over 8 bases. From germline, CDR1 is DFQATT and CDR2 SNEGSKA (reference sequence). V shed 0 bases, J shed 5 bases, and the junction held 4 bases outside the gene matches. The CDR3 is 14 residues long. The CDR3 bases are TGCAGTGCTAGAGATCGGACAGGGCGAGATACGCAGTATTTT. It encodes CSARDRTGRDTQYF.

This clonotype showed up many times. This chain uses TRBV6-2 or TRBV6-3 with TRBJ2-7, with D unclear. The ends were cut back, 6 bases at V and 3 bases at J, with 15 bases in the middle. This CDR3 is built from 14 residues. Germline CDR1 and CDR2: MNHEY and SVGEGT. As DNA, the CDR3 is TGTGCCAGCAGCGAACCGCAAAACCACTACGAGCAGTACGTC. It yields the protein CASSEPQNHYEQYV.

This chain uses TRBV4-3 with TRBJ2-1; the match to TRBD1 covers 7 bases. V trimming: 1 base; J trimming: 6 bases; junction bases outside the gene matches: 6. CDR1 is LGHNA and CDR2 is YSLEER in the germline V gene. The CDR3 is made up of 15 amino acids. CDR3 protein: CASSQGNRGFNEQFF. In DNA, the CDR3 is TGCGCCAGCAGCCAAGGCAACAGGGGTTTCAATGAGCAGTTCTTC.

This clonotype was recorded a few times. The rearrangement links TRBV20-1 to TRBJ2-1, with TRBD2 matching 7 bases. V was clipped by 3 bases and J by 1 base; unmatched bases: 9. CDR1 and CDR2 from the germline V gene are DFQATT and SNEGSKA (reference sequence). There are 16 residues in the CDR3. The chain's CDR3 is CSARGLAGRSYNEQFF. CDR3 DNA sequence: TGCAGTGCTAGGGGTTTAGCGGGTCGATCCTACAATGAGCAGTTCTTC.

This chain uses TRBV10-3 with TRBJ1-5; D might be TRBD1 (5 bases). Germline-derived CDR1 and CDR2 are ENHRY and SYGVKD. The CDR3 is 14 amino acids. V lost 10 bases and J 5 bases, leaving 18 bases between the germline ends. The CDR3 reads CASAPGQWHQPQHF. The CDR3 nucleotides read TGTGCCAGCGCCCCTGGACAATGGCATCAGCCCCAGCATTTT.

This clonotype has just a few counts. This chain links TRBV7-8 with TRBJ2-5, with D hard to call. Germline lookup yields CDR1 SGHVS and CDR2 FQNEAQ. CDR3 length: 13 amino acids. Deletions cut 1 base from V and 5 bases from J, with 8 bases between. The CDR3 spells CASSLGRLETQYF. CDR3 coding DNA: TGTGCCAGCAGCTTAGGTCGGTTGGAGACCCAGTACTTC.

The V gene is TRBV6-5, the J gene TRBJ1-1; 8 nucleotides align to TRBD1. Germline values: CDR1 MNHEY, CDR2 SVGAGI. The CDR3 extends over 15 amino acids. V dropped 5 bases and J dropped 10; count of bases not matched to a gene: 15. For the CDR3, the DNA is TGTGCCAGCAGTCCCCCGGGACAGGCGATCAGGGGAGCTTTCTTT. This translates into CASSPPGQAIRGAFF.

This clonotype showed up many times. The chain employs TRBV20-1 and TRBJ1-6, with D uncertain. Germline V gene lookup returns CDR1 DFQATT and CDR2 SNEGSKA (reference sequence). The CDR3 runs to 12 residues. V lost 2 bases, J lost 10 bases, and 9 bases lay in between. For the CDR3, the DNA is TGCAGTGCTAGACCCAGCGGATCACCCCTCCACTTT. Its protein product is CSARPSGSPLHF.

Many counts were recorded for this clonotype. In nucleotides, the CDR3 is TGTGCCAGCAGCCCCGCCCCAACAATATGGACCTATGGCTACACCTTC. Protein sequence: CASSPAPTIWTYGYTF. J is TRBJ1-2 and V is TRBV5-5; D is ambiguous. Trimming removed 4 bases at V and 4 bases at J, with 20 bases between. This CDR3 has 16 amino acids. Germline-derived CDR1 and CDR2 are SGHKS and YYEKEE (reference sequence).

This chain uses TRBV20-1 with TRBJ1-1; D perhaps matches TRBD1 (5 bases). The germline CDR1 and CDR2 sequences are DFQATT and SNEGSKA (reference sequence). The length of the CDR3 is 14 residues. Trimming shortened V by 6 bases and J by 1 base, and 15 bases separated the two germline ends. The CDR3 sequence is CSAEGRRRNTEAFF. CDR3 bases: TGCAGTGCCGAGGGGCGGCGGAGGAACACTGAAGCTTTCTTT.

This clonotype was seen at least ten times. The V call is TRBV7-2, the J call TRBJ2-7; the D gene is possibly TRBD1 (7 bases). The length of the CDR3 is 13 residues. Looked up from germline, CDR1 is SGHTA and CDR2 is FQGNSA. V shed 4 bases and J shed 3 bases, with 10 bases lying between them. The CDR3 DNA reads as TGTGCCAGCAGCTCAGGGGGGCTCTACGAGCAGTACTTC. Translating gives CASSSGGLYEQYF.

This chain links TRBV20-1 with TRBJ1-6, with 9 positions matching TRBD1. This CDR3 is built from 13 residues. With 5 bases clipped from V and 7 bases from J, the junction kept 3 bases outside the gene matches. Germline CDR1 DFQATT, CDR2 SNEGSKA (reference sequence). The CDR3 reads CSADRGVNSPLHF. CDR3 coding DNA: TGCAGTGCTGACAGGGGGGTGAATTCACCCCTCCACTTT.

The rearrangement links TRBV7-2 to TRBJ2-1; 10 bases match TRBD1. Per the germline V gene, CDR1 is SGHTA and CDR2 is FQGNSA. The CDR3 is 15 amino acids. V shed 5 bases, J shed 6 bases, and the junction held 7 bases outside the gene matches. CDR3 sequence (DNA): TGTGCCAGCAGCCGCCGGACAGGGGGATCCAATGAGCAGTTCTTC. It translates to CASSRRTGGSNEQFF.

The chain links TRBV30 to TRBJ1-5, with D possibly matching TRBD1 (6 bases). CDR3 length: 14 amino acids. CDR1 is GTSNPN and CDR2 is SVGIG in the germline V gene (reference sequence). Trimming took 2 bases from V and 6 from J, leaving 14 bases between them. CDR3 sequence (DNA): TGTGCCTGGAGTAACAGGGAAGTCGGTCAGCCCCAGCATTTT. Translating it yields CAWSNREVGQPQHF.

This rearrangement joins TRBV7-2 to TRBJ2-7; 9 bases map to TRBD1. From germline, CDR1 is SGHTA and CDR2 FQGNSA. The V gene end was trimmed by 1 base and the J gene end by 2 bases; junction bases not matched to a gene: 6. The CDR3 contains 16 residues. The CDR3 is CASSLEHRGPTYEQYF. The CDR3 bases are TGTGCCAGCAGCTTAGAACACAGGGGGCCAACCTACGAGCAGTACTTC.

The chain is built from TRBV7-9 and TRBJ2-7, with a tentative D call TRBD1 (5 bases). CDR1 is SEHNR and CDR2 is FQNEAQ in the germline V gene (reference sequence). The CDR3 length is 12 residues. Trimming took 1 base from V and 9 from J, leaving 10 bases between them. DNA of the CDR3: TGTGCCAGCAGCTTAGGTGGCCAGGGGCAGTACGTC. This sequence encodes CASSLGGQGQYV.

This CDR3 reads CASSDDQPQHF. The DNA for the CDR3 is TGTGCCAGCAGTGACGATCAGCCCCAGCATTTT. The chain has TRBV6-1 and TRBJ1-5; the D is unclear. CDR1 is MNHNS, CDR2 SASEGT, per germline. This CDR3 has 11 residues. The V and J ends lost 3 bases and 5 bases respectively, with 2 bases between them.

The chain employs TRBV4-1 and TRBJ2-7, with D possibly matching TRBD1 (6 bases). Germline V CDR1 and CDR2: MGHRA, YSYEKL. V was pared by 1 base and J by 4 bases, with 14 bases between. CDR3 length: 15 amino acids. The CDR3 DNA is TGCGCCAGCAGCCAAGCTCCAGGGGCCTTTTACGAGCAGTACTTC. This translates into CASSQAPGAFYEQYF.

There are a few counts of this clonotype. The chain uses TRBV6-6 and TRBJ2-3; 9 nucleotides agree with TRBD1. V lost 4 bases to trimming and J lost 5 bases; unmatched junction nucleotides: 4. The germline CDR1 and CDR2 sequences are MNHNY and SVGAGI (reference sequence). CDR3 size: 14 residues. The CDR3 protein is CASSFRTGEDTQYF. The CDR3 nucleotides read TGTGCCAGCAGTTTTCGGACAGGGGAAGATACGCAGTATTTT.

V usage is TRBV4-3 and J usage is TRBJ2-7; the D is unclear. Trimming pared 3 bases from V and 0 bases from J, leaving 9 bases between. The CDR3 is 14 residues long. CDR1 and CDR2 (germline): LGHNA, YSLEER. The CDR3 region has the DNA TGCGCCAGCAGCCAGGAATTAAGCTCCTACGAGCAGTACTTC. The encoded protein is CASSQELSSYEQYF.

This clonotype was found a few times. The rearrangement joins TRBV29-1 to TRBJ1-1, with D perhaps TRBD1 (6 bases). V lost 7 bases, J lost 1 base, and 16 bases lay in between. The CDR3 is 14 residues long. Germline V lookup: CDR1 SQVTM, CDR2 ANQGSEA. CDR3 sequence: CSGIPGGGNTEAFF. The DNA for the CDR3 is TGCAGCGGAATCCCTGGAGGGGGGAACACTGAAGCTTTCTTT.

This clonotype was found a few times. The V call is TRBV29-1, the J call TRBJ2-5; D possibly corresponds to TRBD1 (5 bases). The CDR3 sequence is 13 residues long. V dropped 0 bases and J dropped 4 bases, with 9 bases sitting between them. The V gene's germline CDR1 is SQVTM and CDR2 ANQGSEA. The CDR3 nucleotides read TGCAGCGTTGAAGATAAGGGGTTAGAGACCCAGTACTTC. Translating it yields CSVEDKGLETQYF.

This clonotype has a count of ten or more. The genes are TRBV7-2 and TRBJ2-3; 13 nucleotides match TRBD2. This CDR3 contains 17 residues. Trimming took 3 bases from V and 3 from J; bases not matched to a gene: 6. Germline assignment: CDR1 SGHTA and CDR2 FQGNSA. The chain's CDR3 is CASSFLRLAGGTDTQYF. DNA for the CDR3: TGTGCCAGCAGCTTCCTCCGACTAGCGGGGGGTACAGATACGCAGTATTTT. Based on the CDR3 plus reference TRBV7-2 and TRBJ2-3, the full variable domain is GAGVSQSPSNKVTEKGKDVELRCDPISGHTALYWYRQSLGQGLEFLIYFQGNSAPDKSGLPSDRFSAERTGGSVSTLTIQRTQQEDSAVYLCASSFLRLAGGTDTQYFGPGTRLTVL.

A few counts support this clonotype. The V call is TRBV7-2, the J call TRBJ1-6, with D unresolved. Per the germline V gene, CDR1 is SGHTA and CDR2 is FQGNSA. Trimming took off 1 base at V and 7 bases at J, with 8 bases between the two ends. The CDR3 has 14 amino acids. The CDR3 bases are TGTGCCAGCAGCTTAGGCAGTGGGAATTCACCCCTCCACTTT. This gives the protein CASSLGSGNSPLHF.